This T cell receptor (beta chain) stems from a study of shared T cell receptors in the human thymus. This CDR3 is built from 19 residues. From germline, CDR1 is SGHNT and CDR2 YYREEE (reference sequence). V shed 4 bases and J shed 4 bases, with 29 bases lying between them. Assay used: immunoSEQ multiplex PCR; TCRdb lists only in-frame clones, some missing. The repertoire holds hundreds of thousands of clones, with approximately 85% as singletons. These data were also reused for a study on human thymus T cells. This second report adds: The donors were infants in Finland with congenital heart defects, otherwise immunologically healthy. Thymic resections from corrective heart surgery supplied the tissue.

Input material: thymocytes. The chain joins TRBV5-4 to TRBJ1-2, with a tentative D call TRBD1 (6 bases). This sequence originates from a girl less than two years old with a congenital heart defect. DNA for the CDR3: TGTGCCAGCAGCCACCGATCCGTAACGGAACAGGGAACTTCCTATGGCTACACCTTC. Amino acids: CASSHRSVTEQGTSYGYTF.